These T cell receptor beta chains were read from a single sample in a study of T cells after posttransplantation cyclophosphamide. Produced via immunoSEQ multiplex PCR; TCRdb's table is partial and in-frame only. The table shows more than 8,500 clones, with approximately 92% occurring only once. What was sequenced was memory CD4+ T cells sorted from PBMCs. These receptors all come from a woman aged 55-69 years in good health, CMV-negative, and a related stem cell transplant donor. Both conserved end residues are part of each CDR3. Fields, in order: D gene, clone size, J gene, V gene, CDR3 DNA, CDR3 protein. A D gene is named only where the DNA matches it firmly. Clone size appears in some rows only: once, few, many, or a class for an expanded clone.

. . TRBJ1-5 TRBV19 TGTGCCAGTAGTGAATCCTTCGGGAATCAGCCCCAGCATTTT CASSESFGNQPQHF
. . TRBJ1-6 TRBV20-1 TGCAGTGCTCTGGGGCATTCCGACCTCCACTTT CSALGHSDLHF
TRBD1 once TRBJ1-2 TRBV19 TGTGCCAGTACTTTATGGGACAGAGGGGTACGAAACTATGGCTACACCTTC CASTLWDRGVRNYGYTF
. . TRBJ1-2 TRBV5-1 TGCGCCAGCAGCTTGGGGCAGGGGTTAGGAGGCTACACCTTC CASSLGQGLGGYTF
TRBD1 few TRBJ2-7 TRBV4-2 TGTGCCAGCAGCCAAGATGGCAGGGGGCTGTACGAGCAGTACTTC CASSQDGRGLYEQYF
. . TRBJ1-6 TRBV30 TGTGCCTGGGGCCAGCGAAATAATTCCCCCCTCCACTTT CAWGQRNNSPLHF
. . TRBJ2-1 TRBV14 TGTGCCAGCAGCCATCAAGCCCCGGGTACCTACAATGAGCAGTTCTTC CASSHQAPGTYNEQFF
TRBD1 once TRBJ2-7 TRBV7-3 TGTGCCAGCAGCTTACCCGGACAGGGTAGGAGCGAGCAGTACTTC CASSLPGQGRSEQYF
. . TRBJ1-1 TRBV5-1 TGCGCCAGCAGCTTGACCACCGACAGGCCCACTGAAGCTTTCTTT CASSLTTDRPTEAFF
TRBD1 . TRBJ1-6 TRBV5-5 TGTGCCAGTACGGACAGGGGAAGTCTAAACTCCCCCCTCCACTTT CASTDRGSLNSPLHF
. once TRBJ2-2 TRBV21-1 TGTGCCAGCAGTAAAAGGTCCACTAGCGGGGGGAAGGACGGGGAGCTGTTTTTT CASSKRSTSGGKDGELFF
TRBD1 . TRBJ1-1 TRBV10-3 TGTGCCATCAGTGAGGGACAGGGAAAAAACACTGAAGCTTTCTTT CAISEGQGKNTEAFF
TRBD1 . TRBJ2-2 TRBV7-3 TGTGCCAGCAGTGGGACAGGGGGAACCGGGGAGCTGTTTTTT CASSGTGGTGELFF
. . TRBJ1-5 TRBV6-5 TGTGCCAGCAGCTTACAGGATTCGAATCAGCCCCAGCATTTT CASSLQDSNQPQHF
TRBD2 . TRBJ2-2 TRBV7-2 TGTGCCAGCAGCCGGAGCGGGAGGGCCCGAGGGGAGCTGTTTTTT CASSRSGRARGELFF
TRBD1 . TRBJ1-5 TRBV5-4 TGTGCCAGCAGCTCCGGGACAGATAGCAATCAGCCCCAGCATTTT CASSSGTDSNQPQHF
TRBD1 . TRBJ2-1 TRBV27 TGTGCCAGCAGTTTAACAACAGGGGGCTGGGATGAGCAGTTCTTC CASSLTTGGWDEQFF
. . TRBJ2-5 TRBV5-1 TGCGCCAGCAGCCACGCGTACCAAGAGACCCAGTACTTC CASSHAYQETQYF
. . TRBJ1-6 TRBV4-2 TGTGCCAGCAGCCAAGAGTCGGGTGGCAATTCCCCCCTCCACTTT CASSQESGGNSPLHF
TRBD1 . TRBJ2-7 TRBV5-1 TGCGCCAGCAGCCCCGGACAGGTCGAGTACGAGCAGTACTTC CASSPGQVEYEQYF
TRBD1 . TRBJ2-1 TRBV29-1 TGCAGCGTTGACCGGGGACAGGGGGCAAACAATGAGCAGTTCTTC CSVDRGQGANNEQFF
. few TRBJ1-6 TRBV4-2 TGTGCCAGCAGCCAAGATCGGGACGGGGGTTCGACCCTCCACTTT CASSQDRDGGSTLHF
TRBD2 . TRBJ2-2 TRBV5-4 TGTGCCAGCAGCTTTAGCGGGCCCACCGGGGAGCTGTTTTTT CASSFSGPTGELFF
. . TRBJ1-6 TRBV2 TGTGCCAGCAGTGTAGGGACACCAAATTCCCCCCTCCACTTT CASSVGTPNSPLHF
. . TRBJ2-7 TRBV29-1 TGCAGCGTTGAAAGTGGGGCCGAGCAGTACTTC CSVESGAEQYF
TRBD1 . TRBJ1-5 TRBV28 TGTGCCAGCATCCCTGACAGGGCAAATCAGCCCCAGCATTTT CASIPDRANQPQHF